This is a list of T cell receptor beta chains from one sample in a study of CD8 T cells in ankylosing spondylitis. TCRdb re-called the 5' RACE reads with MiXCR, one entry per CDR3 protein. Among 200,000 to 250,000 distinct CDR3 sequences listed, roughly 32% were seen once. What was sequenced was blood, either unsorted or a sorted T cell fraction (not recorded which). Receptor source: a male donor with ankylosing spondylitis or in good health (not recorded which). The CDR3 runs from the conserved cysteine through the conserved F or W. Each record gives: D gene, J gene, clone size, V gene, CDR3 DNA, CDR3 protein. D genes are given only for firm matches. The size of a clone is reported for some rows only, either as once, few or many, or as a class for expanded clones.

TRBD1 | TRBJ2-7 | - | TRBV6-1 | TGTGCCAGCAGCGCCCCGGGACAGCCACGATCCTACGAGCAGTACTTC | CASSAPGQPRSYEQYF
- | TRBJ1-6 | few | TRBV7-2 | TGTGCCAGCAGCTTAGAGAGGGGACTCAATTCACCCCTCCACTTT | CASSLERGLNSPLHF
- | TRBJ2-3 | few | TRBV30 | TGTGCCTGTCAAACAGGAAAGGCTATTCAGTATTTT | CACQTGKAIQYF
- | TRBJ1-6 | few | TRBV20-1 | TGCAGTGCTAGGACAGCTGTAAATAATTCACCCCTCCACTTT | CSARTAVNNSPLHF
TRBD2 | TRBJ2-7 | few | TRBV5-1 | TGCGCCAGCAGCCCGGGACTAGCGGATTACGAGCAGTACTTC | CASSPGLADYEQYF
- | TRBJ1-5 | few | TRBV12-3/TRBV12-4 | TGTGCCAGCACCCGGGGAGGCAATCAGCCCCAGCATTTT | CASTRGGNQPQHF
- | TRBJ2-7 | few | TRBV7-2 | TGTGCCAGCAGCTTAGTACGGCCCTCAACTTACGAGCAGTACTTC | CASSLVRPSTYEQYF
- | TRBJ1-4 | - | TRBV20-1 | TGCAGTGCTCGAACGGACGGTGCAACTAATGAAAAACTGTTTTTT | CSARTDGATNEKLFF
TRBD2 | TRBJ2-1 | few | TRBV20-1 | TGCAGTGCCCCGACTAGCGGGCCCAGCCCCTACAATGAGCAGTTCTTC | CSAPTSGPSPYNEQFF
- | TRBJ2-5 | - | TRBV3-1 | TGTGCCAGCAGCCATTCGGGGGGCCCCCAGGAAGAGACCCAGTACTTC | CASSHSGGPQEETQYF
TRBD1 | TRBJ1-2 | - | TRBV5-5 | TGTGCCAGCAGCTCTCCCGGGACAGGGTCGGGCTACACCTTC | CASSSPGTGSGYTF